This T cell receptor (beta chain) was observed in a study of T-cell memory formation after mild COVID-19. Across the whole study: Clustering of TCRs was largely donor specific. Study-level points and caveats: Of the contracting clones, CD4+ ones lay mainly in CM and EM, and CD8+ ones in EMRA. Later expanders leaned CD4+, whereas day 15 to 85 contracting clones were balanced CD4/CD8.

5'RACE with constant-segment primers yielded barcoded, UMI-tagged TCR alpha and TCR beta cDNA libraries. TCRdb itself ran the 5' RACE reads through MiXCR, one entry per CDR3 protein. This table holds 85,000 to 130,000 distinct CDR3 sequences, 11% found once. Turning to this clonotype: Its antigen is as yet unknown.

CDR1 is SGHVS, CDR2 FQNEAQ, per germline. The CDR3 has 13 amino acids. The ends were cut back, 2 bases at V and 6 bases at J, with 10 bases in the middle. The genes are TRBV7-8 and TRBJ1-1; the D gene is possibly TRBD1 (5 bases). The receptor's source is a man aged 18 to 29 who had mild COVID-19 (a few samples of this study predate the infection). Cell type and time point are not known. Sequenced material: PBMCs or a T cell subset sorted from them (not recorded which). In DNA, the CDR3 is TGTGCCAGCAGCTTATCAGGGTTCTCTGAAGCTTTCTTT. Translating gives CASSLSGFSEAFF.